This TCR beta chain was captured in a study of post-analysis software for immune sequencing data. At the level of the study: Relapsing-remitting, secondary progressive and progressive-relapsing forms of multiple sclerosis all featured among disease courses.

Study findings and constraints: The authors found that F measure strongly co-clustered same-batch samples.

Unique molecular identifiers tagged the TCR beta cDNA libraries. Each sample of about 0.95 to 11 million input T cells yielded about 500,000 cDNA molecules, so each molecule approximated one T cell. One entry per CDR3 protein, called by TCRdb with MiXCR from the PCR reads. The top ten hold just under 5% of the sample, which has around 770,000 distinct CDR3 sequences, 46% seen once. Turning to this clonotype: What it recognizes is unknown.

The clonotype originates from a girl aged 10 to 17 with multiple sclerosis. The source material was blood.

The DNA of the CDR3 is TGTGCCAGCAGCCAGGTCGCGGGACACACAGATACGCAGTATTTT. Residues: CASSQVAGHTDTQYF. This chain connects TRBV7-2 to TRBJ2-3; D tentatively fits TRBD1 or TRBD2 (6 bases each). The CDR3 covers 15 residues. The V and J ends lost 5 bases and 2 bases respectively, with 14 bases between them. Germline V gene lookup returns CDR1 SGHTA and CDR2 FQGNSA.